These 3 T cell receptor beta chains came from one sample sequenced in a study of T cell responses to AZD1222 COVID-19 vaccine (dated by TCRdb to the early 2020s). Library prep was done by the immunoSEQ multiplex PCR assay. TCRdb took over this immuneACCESS table, retaining in-frame rearrangements with V and J assigned. Such tables are incomplete; in checked studies, under half of the missing clones stem from an unresolved V gene, and the remainder is unexplained. The sample table contains about 92,000 clones; only one count was recorded for 88% of them. 5.8% of the sample is in the top ten clones. This specimen's time point label, interpreted: baseline before first vaccination. The material was peripheral blood, obtained on day 0 of AZD1222 vaccination. The receptors here all came from an adult in good health.

This clone was found once. The rearrangement links TRBV7-2 to TRBJ1-2; 8 bases line up with TRBD1. Trimming took 2 bases from V and 8 from J; bases not matched to a gene: 10. Germline-derived CDR1 and CDR2 are SGHTA and FQGNSA. CDR3 size: 15 residues. The CDR3 spells CASSLLGQGLGGYTF. The CDR3 DNA follows: TGTGCCAGCAGCTTACTTGGACAGGGTTTAGGAGGCTACACCTTC.

This clone was seen once. V is TRBV2 and J is TRBJ1-5; 8 bases are shared with TRBD1. V dropped 6 bases and J dropped 2; count of bases not matched to a gene: 3. The CDR3 is 14 amino acids. The germline gives CDR1 SNHLY, CDR2 FYNNEI. As DNA, the CDR3 is TGTGCCAGCAGCCCGACAGGGGGCAATCAGCCCCAGCATTTT. Encoded protein: CASSPTGGNQPQHF.

The table lists this clone with a count of one. The chain has TRBV6-1 and TRBJ2-1; 10 nucleotides match TRBD2. The CDR3 length is 15 residues. The germline CDR1 and CDR2 sequences are MNHNS and SASEGT. V trimming: 3 bases; J trimming: 3 bases; junction bases outside the gene matches: 2. The chain's CDR3 is CASSEGLAIYNEQFF. The CDR3 DNA reads TGTGCCAGCAGTGAGGGACTAGCGATCTACAATGAGCAGTTCTTC.